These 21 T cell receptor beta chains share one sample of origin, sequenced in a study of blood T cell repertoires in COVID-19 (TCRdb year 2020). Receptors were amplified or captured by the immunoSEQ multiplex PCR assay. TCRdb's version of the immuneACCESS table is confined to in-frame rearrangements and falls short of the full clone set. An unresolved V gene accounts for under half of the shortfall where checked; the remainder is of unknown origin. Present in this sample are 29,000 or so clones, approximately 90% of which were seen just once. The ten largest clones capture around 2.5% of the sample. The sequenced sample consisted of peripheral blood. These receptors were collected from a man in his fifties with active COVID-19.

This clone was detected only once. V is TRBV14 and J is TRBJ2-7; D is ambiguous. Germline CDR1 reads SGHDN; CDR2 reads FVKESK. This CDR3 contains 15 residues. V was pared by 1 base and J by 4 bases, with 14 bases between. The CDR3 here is CASSQGRRMWYEQYF. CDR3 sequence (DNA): TGTGCCAGCAGCCAAGGCCGGAGAATGTGGTACGAGCAGTACTTC.

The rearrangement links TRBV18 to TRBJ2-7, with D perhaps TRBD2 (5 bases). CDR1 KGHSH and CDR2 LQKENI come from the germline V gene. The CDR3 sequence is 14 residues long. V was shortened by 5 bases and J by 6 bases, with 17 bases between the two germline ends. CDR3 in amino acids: CASSFGRRGSEQYF. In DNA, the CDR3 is TGTGCCAGCTCATTCGGACGCCGAGGGAGCGAGCAGTACTTC.

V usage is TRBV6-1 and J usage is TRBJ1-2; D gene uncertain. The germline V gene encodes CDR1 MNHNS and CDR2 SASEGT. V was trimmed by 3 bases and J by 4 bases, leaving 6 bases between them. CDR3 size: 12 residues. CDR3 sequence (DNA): TGTGCCAGCAGTGAGGGAGGCTATGGCTACACCTTC. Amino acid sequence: CASSEGGYGYTF.

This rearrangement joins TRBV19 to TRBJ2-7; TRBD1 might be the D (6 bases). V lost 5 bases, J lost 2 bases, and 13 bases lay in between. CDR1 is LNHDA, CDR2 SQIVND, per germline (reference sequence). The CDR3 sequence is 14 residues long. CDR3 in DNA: TGTGCCAGTAGTTATACGACAGGACCCTACGAGCAGTACTTC. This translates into CASSYTTGPYEQYF.

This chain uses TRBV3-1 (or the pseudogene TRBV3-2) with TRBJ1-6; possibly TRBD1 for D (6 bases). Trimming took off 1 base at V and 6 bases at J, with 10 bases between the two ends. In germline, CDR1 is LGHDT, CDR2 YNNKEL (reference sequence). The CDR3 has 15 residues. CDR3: CASSQGPDSNSPLHF. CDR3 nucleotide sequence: TGTGCCAGCAGCCAAGGTCCGGACAGTAATTCACCCCTCCACTTT.

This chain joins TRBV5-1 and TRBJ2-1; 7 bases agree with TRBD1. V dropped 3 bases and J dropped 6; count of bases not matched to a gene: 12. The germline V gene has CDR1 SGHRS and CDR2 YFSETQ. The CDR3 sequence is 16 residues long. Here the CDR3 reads CASSSSGDRGSNEQFF. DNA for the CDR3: TGCGCCAGCAGCTCCTCAGGGGACAGAGGTAGCAATGAGCAGTTCTTC. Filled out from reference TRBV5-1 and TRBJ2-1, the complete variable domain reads KAGVTQTPRYLIKTRGQQVTLSCSPISGHRSVSWYQQTPGQGLQFLFEYFSETQRNKGNFPGRFSGRQFSNSRSEMNVSTLELGDSALYLCASSSSGDRGSNEQFFGPGTRLTVL.

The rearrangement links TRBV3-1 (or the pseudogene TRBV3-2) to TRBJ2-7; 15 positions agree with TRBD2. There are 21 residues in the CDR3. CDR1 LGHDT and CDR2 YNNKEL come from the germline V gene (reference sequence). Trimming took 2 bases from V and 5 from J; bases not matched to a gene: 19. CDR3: CASSQTPGTSGGLSRRNEQYF. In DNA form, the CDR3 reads TGTGCCAGCAGCCAAACCCCCGGGACTAGCGGGGGGTTATCCCGAAGAAACGAGCAGTACTTC.

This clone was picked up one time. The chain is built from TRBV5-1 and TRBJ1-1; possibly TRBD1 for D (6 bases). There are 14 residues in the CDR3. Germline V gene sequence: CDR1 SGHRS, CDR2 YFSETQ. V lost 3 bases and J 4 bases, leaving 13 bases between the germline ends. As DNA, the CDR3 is TGCGCCAGCAGCTCGAAAGGGGGTAGCACTGAAGCTTTCTTT. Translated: CASSSKGGSTEAFF.

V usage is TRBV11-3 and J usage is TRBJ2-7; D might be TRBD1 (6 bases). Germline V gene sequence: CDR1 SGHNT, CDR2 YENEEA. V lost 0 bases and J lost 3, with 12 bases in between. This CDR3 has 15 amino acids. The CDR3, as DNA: TGTGCCAGCAGCTTAGAGGGGGACAACCACTACGAGCAGTACTTC. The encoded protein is CASSLEGDNHYEQYF.

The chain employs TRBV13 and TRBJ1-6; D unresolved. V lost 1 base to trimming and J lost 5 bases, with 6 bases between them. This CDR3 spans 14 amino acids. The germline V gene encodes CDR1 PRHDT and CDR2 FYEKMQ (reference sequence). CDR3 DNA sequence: TGTGCCAGCAGCTTAGACGGAGATAATTCACCCCTCCACTTT. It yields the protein CASSLDGDNSPLHF.

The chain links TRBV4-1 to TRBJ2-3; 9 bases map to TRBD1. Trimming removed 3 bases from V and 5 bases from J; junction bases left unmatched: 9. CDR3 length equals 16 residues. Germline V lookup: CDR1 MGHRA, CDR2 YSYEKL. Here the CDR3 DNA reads TGCGCCAGCAGCCAGGAACTACAGGGGGCTGGAGATACGCAGTATTTT. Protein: CASSQELQGAGDTQYF.

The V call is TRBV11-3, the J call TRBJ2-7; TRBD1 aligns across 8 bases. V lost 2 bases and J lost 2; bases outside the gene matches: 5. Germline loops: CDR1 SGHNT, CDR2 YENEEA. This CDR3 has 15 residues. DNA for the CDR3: TGTGCCAGCAGCTTATCGGGACAGGCCACCTACGAGCAGTACTTC. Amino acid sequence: CASSLSGQATYEQYF.

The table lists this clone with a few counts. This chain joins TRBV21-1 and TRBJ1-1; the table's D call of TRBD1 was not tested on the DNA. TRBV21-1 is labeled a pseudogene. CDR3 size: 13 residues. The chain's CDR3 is CASSNRGYTEAFF. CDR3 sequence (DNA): TGTGCCAGCAGCAATAGGGGCTACACTGAAGCTTTCTTT.

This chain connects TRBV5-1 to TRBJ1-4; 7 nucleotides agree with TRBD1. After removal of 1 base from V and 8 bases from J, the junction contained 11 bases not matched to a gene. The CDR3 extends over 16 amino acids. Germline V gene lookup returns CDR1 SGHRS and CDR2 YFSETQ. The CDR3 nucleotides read TGCGCCAGCAGCTTGCTCCCGCAACCACAGGGGGAAAAACTGTTTTTT. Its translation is CASSLLPQPQGEKLFF.

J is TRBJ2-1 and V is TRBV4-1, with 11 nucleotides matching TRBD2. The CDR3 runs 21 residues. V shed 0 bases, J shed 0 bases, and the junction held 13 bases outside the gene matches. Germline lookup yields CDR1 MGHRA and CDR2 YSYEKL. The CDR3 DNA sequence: TGCGCCAGCAGCCAAGATCAGACGGCTAGCGGGGGGAGAAGCTCCTACAATGAGCAGTTCTTC. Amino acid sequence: CASSQDQTASGGRSSYNEQFF.

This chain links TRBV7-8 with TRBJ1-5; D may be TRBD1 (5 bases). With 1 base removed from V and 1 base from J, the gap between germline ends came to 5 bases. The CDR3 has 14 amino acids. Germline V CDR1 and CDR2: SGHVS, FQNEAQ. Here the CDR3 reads CASSLGQSNQPQHF. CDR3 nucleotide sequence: TGTGCCAGCAGCTTAGGACAGAGCAATCAGCCCCAGCATTTT.

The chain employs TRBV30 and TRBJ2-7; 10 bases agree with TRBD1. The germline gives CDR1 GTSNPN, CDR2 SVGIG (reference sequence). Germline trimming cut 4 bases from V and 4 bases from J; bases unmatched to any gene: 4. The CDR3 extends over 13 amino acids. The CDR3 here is CAWTLDRGYEQYF. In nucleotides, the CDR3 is TGTGCCTGGACCTTGGACAGGGGGTACGAGCAGTACTTC.

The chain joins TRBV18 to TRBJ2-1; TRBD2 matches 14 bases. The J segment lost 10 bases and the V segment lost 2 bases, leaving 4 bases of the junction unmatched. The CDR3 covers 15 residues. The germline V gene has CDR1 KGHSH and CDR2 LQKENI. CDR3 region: CASSPIRTSGREQFF. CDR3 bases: TGTGCCAGCTCACCAATCCGGACTAGCGGGAGGGAGCAGTTCTTC.

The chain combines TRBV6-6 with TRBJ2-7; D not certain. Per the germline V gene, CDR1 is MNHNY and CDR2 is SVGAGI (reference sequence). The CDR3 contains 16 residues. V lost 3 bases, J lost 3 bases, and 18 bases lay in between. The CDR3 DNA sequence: TGTGCCAGCAGTTATTACCCGGGTCTCAGACTCTACGAGCAGTACTTC. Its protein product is CASSYYPGLRLYEQYF.

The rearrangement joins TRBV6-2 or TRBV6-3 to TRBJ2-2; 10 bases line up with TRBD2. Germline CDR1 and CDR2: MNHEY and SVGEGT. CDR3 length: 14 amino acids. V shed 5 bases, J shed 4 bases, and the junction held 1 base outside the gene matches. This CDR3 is CASSKREGTGELFF. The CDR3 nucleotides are TGTGCCAGCAGTAAGCGGGAGGGCACCGGGGAGCTGTTTTTT.

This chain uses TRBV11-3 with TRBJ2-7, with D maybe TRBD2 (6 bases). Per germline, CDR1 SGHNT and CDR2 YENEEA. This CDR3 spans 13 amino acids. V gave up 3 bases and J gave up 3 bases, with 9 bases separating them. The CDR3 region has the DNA TGTGCCAGCAGCTTGGGACTTGACTACGAGCAGTACTTC. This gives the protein CASSLGLDYEQYF.